This T cell receptor beta chain was captured in a study of CD8 T cells in ankylosing spondylitis. Study-level results: Typical of ankylosing spondylitis blood, it appeared, was a TCR beta motif of several highly homologous variants. Within matched ankylosing spondylitis synovial fluid, disease-linked clones were reportedly significantly enriched. Disease-associated clones were CD8+ and fairly uncommon in peripheral blood. In reactive arthritis synovial fluid and blood, some motif variants had been reported before.

TCR beta libraries were made by quantitative 5'-RACE with molecular barcodes. TCRdb passed the 5' RACE reads through MiXCR, listing each CDR3 protein once. The table includes about 800,000 distinct CDR3 sequences, approximately 10% detected once. This clonotype has a handful of counts. Antigen unknown. The V end was cut by 5 bases, the J end by 4 bases, with 11 bases between. The germline V gene has CDR1 DFQATT and CDR2 SNEGSKA (reference sequence). The CDR3 loop spans 12 amino acids. Sequenced material: blood, either unsorted or a sorted T cell fraction (not recorded which). The sequence came from a male donor with ankylosing spondylitis. J is TRBJ1-2 and V is TRBV20-1; no definite D call. DNA for the CDR3: TGCAGTGCTTCCTACCTAGCCTATGGCTACACCTTC. Translation: CSASYLAYGYTF.